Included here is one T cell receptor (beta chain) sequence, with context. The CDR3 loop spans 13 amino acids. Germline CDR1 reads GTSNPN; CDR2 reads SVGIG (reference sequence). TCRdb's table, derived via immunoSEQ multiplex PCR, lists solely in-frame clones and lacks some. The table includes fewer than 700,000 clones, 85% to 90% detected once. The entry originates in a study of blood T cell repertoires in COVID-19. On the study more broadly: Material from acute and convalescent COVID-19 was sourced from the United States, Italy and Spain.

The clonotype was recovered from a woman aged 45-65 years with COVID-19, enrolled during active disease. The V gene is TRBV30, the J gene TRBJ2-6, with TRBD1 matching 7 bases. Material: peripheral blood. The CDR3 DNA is TGTGCGCAGGGGGTAGCTGGGGCCAACGTCCTGACTTTC. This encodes CAQGVAGANVLTF. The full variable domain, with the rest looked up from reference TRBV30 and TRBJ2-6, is SQTIHQWPATLVQPVGSPLSLECTVEGTSNPNLYWYRQAAGRGLQLLFYSVGIGQISSEVPQNLSASRPQDRQFILSSKKLLLSDSGFYLCAQGVAGANVLTFGAGSRLTVL.